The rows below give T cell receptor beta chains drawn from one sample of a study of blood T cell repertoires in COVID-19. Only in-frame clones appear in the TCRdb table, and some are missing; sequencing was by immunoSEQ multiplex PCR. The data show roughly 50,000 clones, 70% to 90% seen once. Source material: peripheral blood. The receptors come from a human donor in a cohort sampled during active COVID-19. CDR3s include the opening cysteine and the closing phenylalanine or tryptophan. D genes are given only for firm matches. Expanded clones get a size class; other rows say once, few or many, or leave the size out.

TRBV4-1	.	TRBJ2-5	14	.	TGCGCCAGCAGCCACAACAGGGATTTGGAGACCCAGTACTTC	CASSHNRDLETQYF
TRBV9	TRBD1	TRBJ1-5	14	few	TGTGCCAGCAGCCTGGGGACAGGGGATCGGCCCCAGCATTTT	CASSLGTGDRPQHF
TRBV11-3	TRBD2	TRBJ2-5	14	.	TGTGCCAGCAGCTACCGGGGGGGCCAAGAGACCCAGTACTTC	CASSYRGGQETQYF
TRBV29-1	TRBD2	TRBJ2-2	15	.	TGCAGCGTCGGGACTAGCGGGGGGTACACCGGGGAGCTGTTTTTT	CSVGTSGGYTGELFF
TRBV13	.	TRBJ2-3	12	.	TGTGCCAGCAGGGGCAGGGTTGATACGCAGTATTTT	CASRGRVDTQYF
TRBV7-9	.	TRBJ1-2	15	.	TGTGCCAGCAGCTTAGCTGAGGGAGCTAACTATGGCTACACCTTC	CASSLAEGANYGYTF
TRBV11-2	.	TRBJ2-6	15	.	TGTGCCAGCAGCTCCATCAGGGCCGGGGCCAACGTCCTGACTTTC	CASSSIRAGANVLTF
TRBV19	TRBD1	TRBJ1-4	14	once	TGTGCCAGTAGTGCACAGGGGCTAAATGAAAAACTGTTTTTT	CASSAQGLNEKLFF
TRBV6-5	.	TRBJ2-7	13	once	TGTGCCAGCAGTCTACTAGATGCCTACGAGCAGTACTTC	CASSLLDAYEQYF
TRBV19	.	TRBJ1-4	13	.	TGTGCCAGTAGTGATGGCGGAGCTTTACGACTGTTTTTT	CASSDGGALRLFF
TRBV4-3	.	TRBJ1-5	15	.	TGCGCCAGCAGCCAAGACGTCGGAGGGCATCAGCCCCAGCATTTT	CASSQDVGGHQPQHF
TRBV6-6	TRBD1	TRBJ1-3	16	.	TGTGCCAGCACCGGACAGGGGGCTTTCTCTGGAAACACCATATATTTT	CASTGQGAFSGNTIYF
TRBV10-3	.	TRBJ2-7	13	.	TGTGCCATCAGTGACAGGGCTCCCTACGAGCAGTACTTC	CAISDRAPYEQYF
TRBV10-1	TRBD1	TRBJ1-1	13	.	TGCGCCAGCAAGCCGGGACAGGGGACTGAAGCTTTCTTT	CASKPGQGTEAFF
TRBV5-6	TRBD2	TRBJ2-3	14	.	TGTGCCAGCAGCCCCGGGACTAGGCAAGATACGCAGTATTTT	CASSPGTRQDTQYF
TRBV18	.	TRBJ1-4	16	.	TGTGCCAGCTCACCAATCCCGGTCCTGGCTAATGAAAAACTGTTTTTT	CASSPIPVLANEKLFF
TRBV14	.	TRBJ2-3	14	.	TGTGCCAGCAGCCAAGCCCCCCAGAGGCATACGCAGTATTTT	CASSQAPQRHTQYF
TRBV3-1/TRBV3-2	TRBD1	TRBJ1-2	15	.	TGTGCCAGCAGCCAAGGGAGGACAGGAGGAAGAGGCTACACCTTC	CASSQGRTGGRGYTF
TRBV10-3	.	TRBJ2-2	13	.	TGTGCCATCTATGGGGGAGGCACCGGGGAGCTGTTTTTT	CAIYGGGTGELFF
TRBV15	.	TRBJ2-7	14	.	TGTGCCACCAGCAGCAGGACAGCTAACTACGAGCAGTACTTC	CATSSRTANYEQYF
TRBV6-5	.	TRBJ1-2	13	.	TGTGCCAGCCGGCGGGGGGGCGCAGAAGGCTACACCTTC	CASRRGGAEGYTF
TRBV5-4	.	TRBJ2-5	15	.	TGTGCCAGCAGCTCCGGGCGGAGCGAGCGGGAGACCCAGTACTTC	CASSSGRSERETQYF
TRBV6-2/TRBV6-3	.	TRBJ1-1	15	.	TGTGCCAGCAGTTATCGGGAGACAGTAAACACTGAAGCTTTCTTT	CASSYRETVNTEAFF
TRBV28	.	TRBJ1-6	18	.	TGTGCCAGCAGCCAACCTAAGGGGGGGCTTGGTGTGGATTCACCCCTCCACTTT	CASSQPKGGLGVDSPLHF
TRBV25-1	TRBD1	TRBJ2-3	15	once	TGTGCCAGCAGCAAAGGACAGGCATACACAGATACGCAGTATTTT	CASSKGQAYTDTQYF
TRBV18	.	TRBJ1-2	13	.	TGTGCCAGCTCACGCTCGGGGGACTATGGCTACACCTTC	CASSRSGDYGYTF
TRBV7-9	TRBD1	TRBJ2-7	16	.	TGTGCCAGCAGCTCACTCCGGGGGACAGGCAGCCACGAGCAGTACTTC	CASSSLRGTGSHEQYF
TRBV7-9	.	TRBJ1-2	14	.	TGTGCCAGCAGCTCCCTAAGTCAGGCTGCGGGCTACACCTTC	CASSSLSQAAGYTF
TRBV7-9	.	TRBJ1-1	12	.	TGTGCCAGCAGCTCGTCCCCCCGCCGGGCTTTCTTT	CASSSSPRRAFF
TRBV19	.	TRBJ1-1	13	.	TGTGCCAGTAGTGTCAAAGGGGACACTGAAGCTTTCTTT	CASSVKGDTEAFF
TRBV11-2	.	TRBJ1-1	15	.	TGTGCCAGCAGCTTAGAGGGGGGACCGGGAACTGAAGCTTTCTTT	CASSLEGGPGTEAFF
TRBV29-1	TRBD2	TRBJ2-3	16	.	TGCAGCGTTGAGGGACTAGCGGGGCCTAGCACAGATACGCAGTATTTT	CSVEGLAGPSTDTQYF
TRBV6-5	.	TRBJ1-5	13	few	TGTGCCAGCAGACCGGGGAACAATCAGCCCCAGCATTTT	CASRPGNNQPQHF
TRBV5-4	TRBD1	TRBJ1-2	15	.	TGTGCCAGCAGCCTAATTGGACAGGGGGCAGATGGCTACACCTTC	CASSLIGQGADGYTF
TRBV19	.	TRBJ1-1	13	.	TGTGCCAGTAGTACGGGTAGGCGCACTGAAGCTTTCTTT	CASSTGRRTEAFF
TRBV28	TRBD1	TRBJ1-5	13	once	TGTGCCAGCACGCTAGGGGGCGTCCAGCCCCAGCATTTT	CASTLGGVQPQHF
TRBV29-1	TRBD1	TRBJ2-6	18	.	TGCAGCGTTGAATATCCGGACAGGGAAAGGGCTGGGGCCAACGTCCTGACTTTC	CSVEYPDRERAGANVLTF
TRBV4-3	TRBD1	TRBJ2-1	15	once	TGCGCCAGCAGCTGGGAGGGGACAGGGGTCAATGAGCAGTTCTTC	CASSWEGTGVNEQFF
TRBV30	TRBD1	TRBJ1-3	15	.	TGTGCCTGGGGACAGGGGGCTTTAACTGGAAACACCATATATTTT	CAWGQGALTGNTIYF
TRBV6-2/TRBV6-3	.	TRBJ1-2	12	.	TGTGCCAGCAGTTACGCGGGGTCGGGCTACACCTTC	CASSYAGSGYTF
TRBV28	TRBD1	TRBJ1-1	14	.	TGTGCCACGTACAGGGGGCGCGCTCGCACTGAAGCTTTCTTT	CATYRGRARTEAFF
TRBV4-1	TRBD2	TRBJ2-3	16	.	TGCGCCAGCAGCCAAGATGTAGCGGGGGGCACAGATACGCAGTATTTT	CASSQDVAGGTDTQYF
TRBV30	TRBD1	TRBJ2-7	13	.	TGTGCCTGGAGTCTCGGACAGGGGGACGGCAAGTACTTC	CAWSLGQGDGKYF
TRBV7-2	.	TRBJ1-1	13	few	TGTGCCAGCAGCTTAGGGACAGAAAGTAAGGCTTTCTTT	CASSLGTESKAFF
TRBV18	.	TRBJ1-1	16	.	TGTGCCAGCTCACCGAACGGGATCTCCTTGGACACTGAAGCTTTCTTT	CASSPNGISLDTEAFF
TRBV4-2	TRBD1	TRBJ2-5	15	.	TGTGCCAGCAGCCAAGAACAGGGGGCTGGTGAGACCCAGTACTTC	CASSQEQGAGETQYF
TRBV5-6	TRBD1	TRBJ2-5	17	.	TGTGCCAGCAGCCCTATAGGGGGCCCCAGACACCAAGAGACCCAGTACTTC	CASSPIGGPRHQETQYF
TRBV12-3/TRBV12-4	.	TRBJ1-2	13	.	TGTGCCAGCAGTTTCAAACCGGACTATGGCTACACCTTC	CASSFKPDYGYTF
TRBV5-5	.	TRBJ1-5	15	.	TGTGCCAGCAGCTTGGGTTGGACAGAGAATCAGCCCCAGCATTTT	CASSLGWTENQPQHF
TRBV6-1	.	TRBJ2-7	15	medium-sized	TGTGCCAGCAGTGAAGCAGAAGGGGCCTCCTACGAGCAGTACTTC	CASSEAEGASYEQYF
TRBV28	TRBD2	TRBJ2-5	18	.	TGTGCCAGCAGTCCCGGACTAGCGGGCCCCAAAGTACAAGAGACCCAGTACTTC	CASSPGLAGPKVQETQYF
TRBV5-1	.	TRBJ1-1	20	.	TGCGCCAGCAGCTTGACGATTGGGGCAGAAGTTTCTCTCTTGAACACTGAAGCTTTCTTT	CASSLTIGAEVSLLNTEAFF
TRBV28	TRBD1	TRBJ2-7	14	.	TGTGCCAGCAGTTGGCATAACAGGGGCAACGAGCAGTACTTC	CASSWHNRGNEQYF
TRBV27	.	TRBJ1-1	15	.	TGTGCCAGCAGTAATCACAGGGACATGAACACTGAAGCTTTCTTT	CASSNHRDMNTEAFF
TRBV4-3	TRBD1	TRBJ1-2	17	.	TGCGCCAGCAGCCAATGGTTTGAAGGGGGCGCGAACTATGGCTACACCTTC	CASSQWFEGGANYGYTF